The rows below give T cell receptor beta chains drawn from one sample of a study of T cells after yellow fever vaccination. Via MiXCR, TCRdb re-called the 5' RACE reads, giving one row per CDR3 protein. The data contain a few hundred thousand distinct CDR3 sequences, 8.7% of them seen just once; the ten biggest clones take up around 3.1%. The sample here was CD4+ T cells sorted from PBMCs, taken 5 days after the yellow fever booster vaccination. Receptors were obtained from a young man who received the YFV17D yellow fever vaccine. Both conserved end residues are trimmed from each CDR3.

>TRBJ2-5|TRBV29-1
SVRGGRAQETQY
>TRBJ1-3|TRBV6-5
ASSYSGQPLKGGNTIY
>TRBJ2-4|TRBV5-4
ASSLGTGGRFQY
>TRBJ1-6|TRBV7-9
ASSLPQEPNSPLH
>TRBJ2-1|TRBV12-3/TRBV12-4
ASSFGAGGLNEQF
>TRBJ1-1|TRBV5-1
ASSLAVRTEAF
>TRBJ1-1|TRBV29-1
SVDKGWATEAF
>TRBJ1-2|TRBV6-5
ASSYSGTGGFGYT
>TRBJ2-2|TRBV12-3/TRBV12-4
ASSLWQNTGELF
>TRBJ2-5|TRBV20-1
SARGSDGAPETQY
>TRBJ1-5|TRBV20-1
SARDPAGWQPQH
>TRBJ1-6|TRBV19
ASSMATRSGGSPLH
>TRBJ1-2|TRBV19
ASSVFEDSGYT
>TRBJ1-4|TRBV5-1
ASSEGGSNEKLF
>TRBJ1-1|TRBV5-1
ASSLSLMNTEAF
>TRBJ2-7|TRBV25-1
ASNPIDSYEQY
>TRBJ1-2|TRBV5-6
ASSLLSLGYGYT
>TRBJ2-3|TRBV7-9
ASRPPGADTQY
>TRBJ2-3|TRBV7-6
ASSLDGQGPDTQY
>TRBJ1-2|TRBV18
ASSPTTSLGQGLVAVYGYT
>TRBJ1-5|TRBV6-5
ASSLDRGGQPQH
>TRBJ2-3|TRBV10-1
ASSGRGTSTADTQY
>TRBJ2-1|TRBV18
ASSPASGVIDNEQF
>TRBJ1-2|TRBV9
ASSVARGHIYGYT
>TRBJ2-5|TRBV7-2
ASSTAHGTGVETQY
>TRBJ1-4|TRBV14
ATQRGVSNEKLF
>TRBJ2-7|TRBV20-1
STLKSYEQY
>TRBJ2-1|TRBV28
ASRDRHNEQF
>TRBJ2-3|TRBV4-1
ASSRDRVRY
>TRBJ2-6|TRBV30
AWSLPGIKAGANVLT
>TRBJ1-1|TRBV9
ASSVGQGSATEAF
>TRBJ1-1|TRBV28
ASRFGGASTEAF
>TRBJ2-6|TRBV28
ASTTPAGHHISGANVLT
>TRBJ1-2|TRBV6-5
ASSSSGGGYGYT
>TRBJ2-1|TRBV7-8
ASSLVDEQF
>TRBJ2-5|TRBV12-3/TRBV12-4
ASSLFEGTQY
>TRBJ2-2|TRBV18
ASSPVTGLDTGELF
>TRBJ1-6|TRBV6-6
ASSYSSRRGGSPLH
>TRBJ2-5|TRBV10-3
AISHRDGVSETQY
>TRBJ2-5|TRBV7-3
ASSLLGGGTETQY
>TRBJ2-5|TRBV5-1
ASSISGYQETQY
>TRBJ2-3|TRBV29-1
SVGPDTQY
>TRBJ1-1|TRBV6-5
ASREPGQGSTEAF
>TRBJ2-2|TRBV10-3
AIRGTGELF
>TRBJ2-1|TRBV24-1
ATSDSVAGEQF
>TRBJ1-1|TRBV6-5
ASSGDRHTEAF
>TRBJ2-5|TRBV6-5
ASSYRSKETQY
>TRBJ1-1|TRBV6-5
ASSVGQGRTEAF
>TRBJ2-2|TRBV7-2
ASSRGLAGASNTGELF
>TRBJ2-1|TRBV3-1
ASSQDGLAREQF
>TRBJ2-6|TRBV10-3
AISYITEGGPDLGSGANVLT
>TRBJ1-4|TRBV27
ASSLYPPETGKNEKLF
>TRBJ1-2|TRBV7-2
ASCPSPAGGYGYT
>TRBJ2-3|TRBV5-1
ASSSGTSGTDTQY
>TRBJ2-1|TRBV4-2
ASSQEGLQF